The source of this TCR beta chain is a study of identical twins (dated by TCRdb to the mid-2010s). For the study in its entirety: The study deep-sequenced TCR alpha and beta repertoires from monozygotic twins, unrelated adults of various ages and cord blood to test whether fetal clonotypes persist. To rule out contamination, replicate twin experiments were performed at different times with different library preparation protocols. General findings and caveats noted by the study authors: The excess sharing between twins in beta out-of-frame sequences was weaker because fewer shared sequences reduced the signal-to-noise ratio. Out-of-frame TCR alpha sequences shared between twins showed an excess of low generation-probability sequences compared with coincidental sharing between unrelated individuals. Fewer insertions were carried by abundant cord blood beta clonotypes, a similar but weaker trend appeared in young adult naive repertoires, and no such trend appeared in memory repertoires. Conclusions relied on cross-sectional statistical analysis, since the same donors could not be followed over many years. In monozygotic twins, out-of-frame TCR alpha sharing was systematically underestimated by recombination models, although the models agreed with sharing between unrelated individuals. Zero-insertion analyses could be partly confounded by invariant T cells such as MAIT and iNKT, though diverse VJ usage argued against such confounding for most clonotypes.

The method was 5' RACE. Sequencer: Illumina HiSeq 2000. A universal primer binding site was added through template switching, and the final cDNA carried a unique molecular identifier so that TCR cDNA molecules could be counted accurately. Specific primers in the conserved constant-segment region were used to synthesize first-strand cDNA for the TCR alpha and beta chains. To control for contamination, every cDNA library carried two barcodes: a SMART-Mk sample barcode plus Illumina barcodes. TruSeq adapter sequences, together with Illumina sample barcodes, were added in two successive PCR steps. The TCR alpha and beta cDNA libraries were sequenced on the Illumina HiSeq platform using custom primers. The source study handled its data this way. MiGEC was used to process raw reads and extract unique molecular identifiers, and MiXCR was used to find CDR3 positions. For each individual, recombination models were inferred using an EM algorithm with the repgenHMM and IGoR tools. Shared clonotype analysis was performed with the tcR package in R, normalizing sharing by the product of cloneset sizes. To study raw recombination free of thymic and clonal selection effects, out-of-frame nonproductive sequences were analyzed. Using fastp at Q25 and MiXCR, TCRdb reprocessed the public reads and kept productive beta chains. Rows merge per CDR3 protein into single entries with the most common DNA and genes. The V and J calls follow TCRdb's processing rather than the paper's. A total of about 520,000 distinct CDR3 sequences appear in this sample, approximately 22% of them only once. The top ten clonotypes cover about 0.91% of the sample.

Every donor was a healthy Caucasian. The twin cohort comprised three pairs of female monozygotic twins, all aged roughly 18 to 30 years. Positive isolation kits from Invitrogen were used to isolate CD4+ and CD8+ T cell populations. The CDR3, cysteine through phenylalanine, is 11 amino acids long. Only the CDR3 part of the read is kept: 33 bases, read in frame from the first base. Trimming takes 6 bases from V and 9 bases from J, and the germline ends sit 12 bases apart. According to the germline V gene, CDR1 reads SNHLY and CDR2 reads FYNNEI. Concerning this clonotype itself: It has no known antigen specificity. Base qualities were left out, and no much larger clone turns up one base away.

This sample also appeared in a second study, on T cells expressing NK-cell markers. The second paper states: Three sorted T-cell subsets (CD3+CD56+NKG2C+, CD3+CD56+NKG2C- and CD3+CD56-NKG2C+) from under 10 donors had their TCR beta-chain repertoires profiled. Seven of the eight sequenced donors were HCMV-seropositive and one was HCMV-seronegative. To restrict sorting to alphabetaTCR-expressing T cells, an anti-gammadeltaTCR antibody was added in several experiments. In over five donors, the dominant CD3+CD56+NKG2C+ clonotypes were among the top 10 CD8+ clonotypes and accounted for 1.0-7.0% of CD8+ T cells. Those dominant clonotypes were again the most abundant among CD3+CD56-NKG2C+ cells in a few donors, at about 28.3-60.1%. It remained unclear whether the expanded NKG2C-expressing T cell clones were specific for HCMV antigens. All eight donors whose samples were sequenced were randomly selected healthy volunteers, three of them men and five women. HCMV serostatus was determined by detecting HCMV-specific IgG in serum with a commercial ELISA kit. Reads were demultiplexed and grouped by UMI with MIGEC, and clonotypes were assembled and quantified with MiTCR. To exclude erroneous sequences, any TCR cDNA sequence not supported by at least two reads was discarded. The tcR package was used for downstream repertoire analysis, and clonotypes were matched between fractions using CDR3 nucleotide sequence together with V segment. VDJmatch was used to annotate antigen specificity against VDJdb, with one amino acid substitution allowed in CDR3.

This TCR derives from a woman aged 18-30 years in good health. The rearrangement joined TRBV2 to TRBJ2-7; TRBD2 is perhaps the D gene, given 5 matching bases. Sequenced sample: CD4+ T cells sorted from blood. The DNA is TGTGCCAGCAGGCCCCCCGGAGGGCAGTACTTC. Its protein is CASRPPGGQYF. The CDR3, completed at both ends by the reference TRBV2 and TRBJ2-7 genes, gives the full variable domain EPEVTQTPSHQVTQMGQEVILRCVPISNHLYFYWYRQILGQKVEFLVSFYNNEISEKSEIFDDQFSVERPDGSNFTLKIRSTKLEDSAMYFCASRPPGGQYFGPGTRLTVT.